The 21 T cell receptor beta chains given below trace back to one sample, sequenced in a study of shared clonotypes between healthy human individuals. Clones were sequenced by immunoSEQ multiplex PCR, and TCRdb holds only the in-frame ones, with some missing. The sample lists about 2,200,000 clones, under 95% occurring once. Naive-designated CD8 cells lacked CD45RO, were positively enriched for CCR7, and omitted terminally differentiated effector memory CD45RA+ cells. The material sequenced was naive CD8+ T cells from PBMCs. The receptors shown here come from a man aged 18 to 30 in good health. Some clones in this sample may be carry-over from other donors' samples.

To note about this clone: Additional DNA sequences in this sample encode the identical CDR3. The rearrangement uses TRBV7-9 and TRBJ2-7; no firm D call. CDR1 SEHNR and CDR2 FQNEAQ come from the germline V gene (reference sequence). This CDR3 has 15 residues. V lost 1 base and J lost 0, with 10 bases in between. The CDR3 bases are TGTGCCAGCAGCTTAGGGGCCCCGAGCTCCTACGAGCAGTACTTC. Protein sequence: CASSLGAPSSYEQYF.

CDR3 coding DNA: TGTGCCAGCAGCCTGGACAGGAGCTCTGGAAACACCATATATTTT. It is translated as CASSLDRSSGNTIYF. The V gene is TRBV6-6, the J gene TRBJ1-3; 7 bases are a match to TRBD1. This CDR3 contains 15 residues. In germline, CDR1 is MNHNY, CDR2 SVGAGI (reference sequence). V shed 6 bases, J shed 0 bases, and the junction held 5 bases outside the gene matches.

Note on this clone: One junction end disagrees with the germline gene, perhaps due to a read error. The chain joins TRBV15 to TRBJ1-1; possibly TRBD1 for D (5 bases). CDR3 size: 15 residues. CDR1 is LNHNV, CDR2 YYDKDF, per germline (reference sequence). The CDR3 loop is CATSGEGEMNTEAFF. CDR3 DNA sequence: TGTGCCACCAGCGGAGAAGGGGAAATGAACACTGAAGCTTTCTTT.

This clone showed up just once. The genes are TRBV5-6 and TRBJ2-7, with a weak D call TRBD1 (6 bases). The germline V gene has CDR1 SGHDT and CDR2 YYEEEE. V was clipped by 4 bases and J by 2 bases, with 16 bases between them. This CDR3 is built from 15 residues. CDR3 nucleotide sequence: TGTGCCAGCAGCATACATCCGACAGGTACCTACGAGCAGTACTTC. Its protein is CASSIHPTGTYEQYF. The full variable domain, completed using reference TRBV5-6 and TRBJ2-7, is DAGVTQSPTHLIKTRGQQVTLRCSPKSGHDTVSWYQQALGQGPQFIFQYYEEEERQRGNFPDRFSGHQFPNYSSELNVNALLLGDSALYLCASSIHPTGTYEQYFGPGTRLTVT.

This chain joins TRBV27 and TRBJ2-7; 7 bases are a match to TRBD2. The germline V gene has CDR1 MNHEY and CDR2 SMNVEV (reference sequence). The ends lost 2 bases at V and 3 bases at J; junction bases unmatched: 4. The CDR3 contains 14 residues. CDR3 nucleotides: TGTGCCAGCAGTTTAAGGCGGGAGTACTACGAGCAGTACTTC. Its protein is CASSLRREYYEQYF.

The rearrangement joins TRBV28 to TRBJ1-2, with TRBD1 matching over 7 bases. CDR1 MDHEN and CDR2 SYDVKM come from the germline V gene. The ends lost 2 bases at V and 8 bases at J; junction bases unmatched: 2. The CDR3 loop spans 12 amino acids. DNA of the CDR3: TGTGCCAGCAGTTTACCAGGGGGAGGCTACACCTTC. Translation gives CASSLPGGGYTF.

The CDR3 spells CATSIVAKYEQYF. Written as DNA, the CDR3 is TGTGCCACCTCAATAGTGGCGAAGTACGAGCAGTACTTC. J is TRBJ2-7 and V is TRBV27, with D unresolved. The CDR3 runs to 13 residues. Trimming removed 10 bases from V and 4 bases from J, with 17 bases in between. CDR1 and CDR2 (germline): MNHEY, SMNVEV (reference sequence).

J is TRBJ1-5 and V is TRBV10-2, with 7 positions matching TRBD1. V shed 2 bases and J 5 bases; nucleotides not matched to a gene: 3. CDR3 length: 14 amino acids. Germline assignment: CDR1 WSHSY and CDR2 SAAADI. The CDR3 nucleotides read TGCGCCAGCAGTGAGCAGAGGGGGCATCAGCCCCAGCATTTT. Its protein is CASSEQRGHQPQHF.

J is TRBJ2-7 and V is TRBV5-8; tentative D call: TRBD1 (6 bases). V was clipped by 4 bases and J by 6 bases, with 17 bases between them. Germline CDR1 and CDR2: SGHTS and YDEGEE. This CDR3 has 14 amino acids. The CDR3 sequence: CASSLQGSRLEQYF. The CDR3 DNA reads TGTGCCAGCAGCCTACAGGGTAGTCGGCTCGAGCAGTACTTC.

V and J are TRBV7-8 and TRBJ2-2; D gene ambiguous. V was trimmed by 1 base and J by 2 bases, leaving 14 bases between them. Germline CDR1 SGHVS, CDR2 FQNEAQ. The CDR3 length is 17 residues. The CDR3 nucleotides are TGTGCCAGCAGCTTAGATTGGTTGGCTTCCAACACCGGGGAGCTGTTTTTT. Residues: CASSLDWLASNTGELFF.

Worth noting for this clone: This specimen includes other DNA sequences encoding the same CDR3. The rearrangement uses TRBV19 and TRBJ2-7; D gene unclear. V dropped 8 bases and J dropped 4 bases, with 9 bases sitting between them. The CDR3 contains 11 residues. From germline, CDR1 is LNHDA and CDR2 SQIVND (reference sequence). The DNA for the CDR3 is TGTGCCAGTTCGTCAGGATACGAGCAGTACTTC. Amino acid sequence: CASSSGYEQYF.

Details on this clone: In the same sample, other DNA sequences code for this CDR3. The V and J genes are TRBV27 and TRBJ2-1; D gene unclear. Germline V gene data show CDR1 as MNHEY and CDR2 as SMNVEV (reference sequence). This CDR3 contains 12 residues. V dropped 6 bases and J dropped 3 bases, with 6 bases sitting between them. In DNA form, the CDR3 reads TGTGCCAGCAGCCCAAACTACAATGAGCAGTTCTTC. It yields the protein CASSPNYNEQFF.

This clone was seen once. The J gene is TRBJ2-3, the V gene TRBV7-3; 7 bases line up with TRBD2. The germline V gene encodes CDR1 SGHTA and CDR2 FQGTGA. Trimming cost V 5 bases and J 1 base; bases outside gene matches: 9. CDR3 size: 16 residues. The CDR3 sequence: CASSPTATSGTDTQYF. The CDR3, as DNA: TGTGCCAGCAGCCCAACCGCCACTAGCGGCACAGATACGCAGTATTTT.

This chain connects TRBV6-6 to TRBJ2-3; 9 nucleotides line up with TRBD2. The CDR3 length is 14 residues. Germline trimming cut 8 bases from V and 2 bases from J; bases unmatched to any gene: 5. Germline CDR1 and CDR2: MNHNY and SVGAGI (reference sequence). CDR3 in amino acids: CASVVAGDTDTQYF. The CDR3 DNA reads as TGTGCCAGCGTCGTAGCGGGAGACACAGATACGCAGTATTTT.

The chain links TRBV7-9 to TRBJ2-5, with 12 bases matching TRBD1. Trimming cost V 3 bases and J 5 bases; bases outside gene matches: 7. Germline V gives CDR1 SEHNR, CDR2 FQNEAQ (reference sequence). The CDR3 extends over 16 amino acids. The CDR3 is CASSFRDRGRRETQYF. The CDR3 DNA reads as TGTGCCAGCAGCTTCCGGGACAGGGGGCGTCGGGAGACCCAGTACTTC.

The chain carries TRBV5-4 and TRBJ2-3, with unresolved D. Germline CDR1 and CDR2: SGHNT and YYREEE (reference sequence). V lost 4 bases and J lost 0, with 3 bases in between. The CDR3 sequence is 12 residues long. CDR3 in DNA: TGTGCCAGCAGCAAGAGCACAGATACGCAGTATTTT. Translated, it gives CASSKSTDTQYF.

The gene calls are TRBV7-9 and TRBJ2-1; D is unresolved. This CDR3 region has 14 residues. The germline V gene has CDR1 SEHNR and CDR2 FQNEAQ (reference sequence). The V end was cut by 3 bases, the J end by 0 bases, with 6 bases between. CDR3 DNA sequence: TGTGCCAGCAGCTTCTCGGACTCCTACAATGAGCAGTTCTTC. Translation gives CASSFSDSYNEQFF.

The chain is built from TRBV6-1 and TRBJ2-7; D is unresolved. V lost 3 bases and J 7 bases, leaving 13 bases between the germline ends. This CDR3 is 13 amino acids long. Germline loops: CDR1 MNHNS, CDR2 SASEGT. CDR3 residues: CASSDYPLVEQYF. The CDR3 DNA sequence: TGTGCCAGCAGTGACTATCCCCTAGTGGAGCAGTACTTC.

The V call is TRBV6-5, the J call TRBJ2-1; TRBD2 aligns across 8 bases. The germline V gene encodes CDR1 MNHEY and CDR2 SVGAGI. Trimming cost V 6 bases and J 8 bases; bases outside gene matches: 9. The CDR3 runs 14 residues. As DNA, the CDR3 is TGTGCCAGCAGCCCTGGACTAGCTGTCCATGAGCAGTTCTTC. This encodes CASSPGLAVHEQFF.

This clone was observed once. The chain has TRBV2 and TRBJ1-1, with D possibly TRBD1 on 5 matching bases. There are 12 residues in the CDR3. V was cut by 11 bases and J by 4 bases, with 14 bases left in between. Germline V gene lookup returns CDR1 SNHLY and CDR2 FYNNEI. The CDR3: CAGLQGFTEAFF. For the CDR3, the DNA is TGTGCCGGGCTCCAGGGTTTCACTGAAGCTTTCTTT.

J is TRBJ1-2 and V is TRBV19, with 7 bases identical to TRBD1. Per the germline V gene, CDR1 is LNHDA and CDR2 is SQIVND (reference sequence). The CDR3 has 13 amino acids. V dropped 6 bases and J dropped 6; count of bases not matched to a gene: 7. CDR3 sequence reads: CASSPRGGDGYTF. CDR3 DNA sequence: TGTGCCAGTAGCCCCAGAGGGGGCGATGGCTACACCTTC. The full variable domain, completed using reference TRBV19 and TRBJ1-2, is DGGITQSPKYLFRKEGQNVTLSCEQNLNHDAMYWYRQDPGQGLRLIYYSQIVNDFQKGDIAEGYSVSREKKESFPLTVTSAQKNPTAFYLCASSPRGGDGYTFGSGTRLTVV.